This passage covers 8 T cell receptor beta chains from one sample sequenced in a study of blood T cell repertoires in COVID-19. Libraries were prepared by immunoSEQ multiplex PCR; TCRdb keeps only in-frame clonotypes and omits some of them. The sample holds 100,000 or so clones, 85% to 90% seen once. Sequencing used peripheral blood. These receptors were taken from a human donor in a cohort sampled during active COVID-19.

The chain is built from TRBV4-1 and TRBJ2-2; D gene uncertain. V lost 4 bases and J 0 bases, leaving 12 bases between the germline ends. Germline V gene lookup returns CDR1 MGHRA and CDR2 YSYEKL. This CDR3 contains 16 residues. CDR3 residues: CASSPLPVTNTGELFF. CDR3 sequence (DNA): TGCGCCAGCAGCCCCCTACCCGTGACGAACACCGGGGAGCTGTTTTTT.

This clone was detected only once. The chain carries TRBV7-2 and TRBJ1-5, with D uncertain. The CDR3 totals 13 residues. Germline CDR1 reads SGHTA; CDR2 reads FQGNSA. Trimming removed 3 bases from V and 4 bases from J, with 7 bases in between. The CDR3 nucleotides are TGTGCCAGCAGCTTGGGCCAGAATCAGCCCCAGCATTTT. Its translation: CASSLGQNQPQHF.

The rearrangement uses TRBV18 and TRBJ2-2; TRBD2 might be the D (6 bases). The germline V gene encodes CDR1 KGHSH and CDR2 LQKENI. Deletions cut 4 bases from V and 0 bases from J, with 21 bases between. The CDR3 spans 19 residues. For the CDR3, the DNA is TGTGCCAGCTCACACCTTTCTCGGGGGAGTGGGTCGAACACCGGGGAGCTGTTTTTT. Protein product: CASSHLSRGSGSNTGELFF.

The chain links TRBV7-2 to TRBJ2-7; D is perhaps TRBD2 (5 bases). Germline V CDR1 and CDR2: SGHTA, FQGNSA. The germline V and J ends were trimmed by 5 bases and 1 base, with 12 bases remaining between them. The CDR3 runs 14 residues. For the CDR3, the DNA is TGTGCCAGCAGCCGTACTAGGATATCCTACGAGCAGTACTTC. Translating gives CASSRTRISYEQYF.

The CDR3 is CASSMTGAEAFF. The CDR3 region has the DNA TGTGCCAGCAGCATGACAGGCGCTGAAGCTTTCTTT. This rearrangement joins TRBV7-8 to TRBJ1-1; maybe TRBD1 (6 bases). This CDR3 spans 12 amino acids. Trimming pared 5 bases from V and 6 bases from J, leaving 10 bases between. CDR1 and CDR2 from the germline V gene are SGHVS and FQNEAQ.

The chain joins TRBV5-1 to TRBJ2-1, with D possibly matching TRBD2 (6 bases). Germline V gene data show CDR1 as SGHRS and CDR2 as YFSETQ. This CDR3 has 16 amino acids. Trimming removed 4 bases at V and 5 bases at J, with 19 bases between. The CDR3 DNA follows: TGCGCCAGCAGCGCCCCTTGGGGTAGCGGCCACAATGAGCAGTTCTTC. Its protein is CASSAPWGSGHNEQFF.

The V call is TRBV6-5, the J call TRBJ2-4; TRBD2 is a possible D gene (5 bases). In germline, CDR1 is MNHEY, CDR2 SVGAGI. Trimming pared 7 bases from V and 0 bases from J, leaving 10 bases between. The CDR3 runs 14 residues. CDR3 sequence: CASTDGLAKNIQYF. The CDR3 DNA reads as TGTGCCAGCACCGACGGACTAGCCAAAAACATTCAGTACTTC.

The rearrangement uses TRBV18 and TRBJ1-1, with D perhaps matching TRBD1 (5 bases). V lost 1 base to trimming and J lost 3 bases, with 9 bases between them. Germline-derived CDR1 and CDR2 are KGHSH and LQKENI. The CDR3 spans 14 residues. The CDR3: CASSPRTGDTEAFF. The CDR3 DNA is TGTGCCAGCTCACCACGTACAGGAGACACTGAAGCTTTCTTT. Complete variable domain (other parts from reference TRBV18 and TRBJ1-1): NAGVMQNPRHLVRRRGQEARLRCSPMKGHSHVYWYRQLPEEGLKFMVYLQKENIIDESGMPKERFSAEFPKEGPSILRIQQVVRGDSAAYFCASSPRTGDTEAFFGQGTRLTVV.